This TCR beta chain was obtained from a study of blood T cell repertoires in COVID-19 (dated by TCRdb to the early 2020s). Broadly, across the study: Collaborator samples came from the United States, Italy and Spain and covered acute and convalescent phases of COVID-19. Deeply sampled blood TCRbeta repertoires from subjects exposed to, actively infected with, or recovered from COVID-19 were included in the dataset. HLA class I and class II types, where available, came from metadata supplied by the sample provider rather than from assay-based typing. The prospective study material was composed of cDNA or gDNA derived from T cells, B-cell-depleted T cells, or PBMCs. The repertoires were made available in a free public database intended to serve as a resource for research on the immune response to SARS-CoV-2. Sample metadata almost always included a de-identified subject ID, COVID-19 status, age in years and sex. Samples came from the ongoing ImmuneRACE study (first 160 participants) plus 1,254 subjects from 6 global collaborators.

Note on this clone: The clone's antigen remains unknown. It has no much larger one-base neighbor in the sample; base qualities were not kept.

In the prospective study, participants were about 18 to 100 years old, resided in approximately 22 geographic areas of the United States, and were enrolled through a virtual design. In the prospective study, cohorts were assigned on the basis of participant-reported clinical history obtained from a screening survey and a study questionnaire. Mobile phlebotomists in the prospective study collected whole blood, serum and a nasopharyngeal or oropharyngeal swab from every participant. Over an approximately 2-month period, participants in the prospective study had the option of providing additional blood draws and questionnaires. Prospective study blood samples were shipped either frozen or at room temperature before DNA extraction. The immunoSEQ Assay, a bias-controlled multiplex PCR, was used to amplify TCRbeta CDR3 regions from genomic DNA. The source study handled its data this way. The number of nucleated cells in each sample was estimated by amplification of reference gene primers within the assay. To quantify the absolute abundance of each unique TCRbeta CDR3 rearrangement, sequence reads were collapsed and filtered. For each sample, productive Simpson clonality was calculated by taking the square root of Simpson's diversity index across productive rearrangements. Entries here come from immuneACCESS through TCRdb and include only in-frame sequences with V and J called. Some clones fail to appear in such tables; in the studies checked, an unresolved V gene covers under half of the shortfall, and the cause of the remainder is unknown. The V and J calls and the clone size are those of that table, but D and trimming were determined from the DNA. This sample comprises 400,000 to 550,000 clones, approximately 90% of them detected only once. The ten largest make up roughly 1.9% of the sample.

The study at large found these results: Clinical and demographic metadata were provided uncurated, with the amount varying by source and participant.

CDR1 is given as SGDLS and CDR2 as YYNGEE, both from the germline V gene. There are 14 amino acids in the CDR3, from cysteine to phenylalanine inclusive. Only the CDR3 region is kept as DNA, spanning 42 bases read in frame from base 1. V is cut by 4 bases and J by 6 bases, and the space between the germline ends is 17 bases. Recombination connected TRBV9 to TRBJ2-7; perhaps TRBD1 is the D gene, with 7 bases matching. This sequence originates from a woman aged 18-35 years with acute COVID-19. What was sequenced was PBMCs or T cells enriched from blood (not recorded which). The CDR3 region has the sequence CASSLRGALGEQYF. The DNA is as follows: TGTGCCAGCAGCCTCAGGGGGGCCTTAGGCGAGCAGTACTTC.